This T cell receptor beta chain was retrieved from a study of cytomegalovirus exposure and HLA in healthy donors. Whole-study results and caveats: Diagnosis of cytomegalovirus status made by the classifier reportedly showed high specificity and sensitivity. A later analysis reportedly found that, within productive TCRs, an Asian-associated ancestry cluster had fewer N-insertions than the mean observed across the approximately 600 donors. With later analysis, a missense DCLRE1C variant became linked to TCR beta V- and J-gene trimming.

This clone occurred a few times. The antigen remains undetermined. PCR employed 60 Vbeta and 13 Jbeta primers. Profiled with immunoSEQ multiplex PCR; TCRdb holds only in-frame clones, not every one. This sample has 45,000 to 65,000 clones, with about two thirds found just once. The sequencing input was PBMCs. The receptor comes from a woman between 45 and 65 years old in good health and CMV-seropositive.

CDR3 residues: CASSLLAGIGNEQFF. Written as DNA, the CDR3 is TGTGCCAGCAGTTTACTAGCGGGAATCGGGAATGAGCAGTTCTTC. The rearrangement uses TRBV28 and TRBJ2-1, with 9 nucleotides matching TRBD2. Trimming cost V 2 bases and J 7 bases; bases outside gene matches: 6. The CDR3 extends over 15 amino acids. Germline V lookup: CDR1 MDHEN, CDR2 SYDVKM.